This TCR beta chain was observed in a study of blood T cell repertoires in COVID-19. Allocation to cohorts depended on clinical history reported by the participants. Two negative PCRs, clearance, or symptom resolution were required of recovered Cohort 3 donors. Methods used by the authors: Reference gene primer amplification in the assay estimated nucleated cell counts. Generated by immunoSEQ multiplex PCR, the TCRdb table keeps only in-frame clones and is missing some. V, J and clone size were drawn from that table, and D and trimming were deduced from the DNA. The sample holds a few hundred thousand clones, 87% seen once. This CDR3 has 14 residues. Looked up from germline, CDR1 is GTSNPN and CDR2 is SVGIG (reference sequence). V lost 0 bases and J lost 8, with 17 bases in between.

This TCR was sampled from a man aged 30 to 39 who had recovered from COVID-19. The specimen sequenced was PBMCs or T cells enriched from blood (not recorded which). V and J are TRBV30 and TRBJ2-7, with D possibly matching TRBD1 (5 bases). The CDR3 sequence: CAWSVPPLGLKQYF. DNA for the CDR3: TGTGCCTGGAGTGTACCCCCCTTGGGGCTCAAGCAGTACTTC.